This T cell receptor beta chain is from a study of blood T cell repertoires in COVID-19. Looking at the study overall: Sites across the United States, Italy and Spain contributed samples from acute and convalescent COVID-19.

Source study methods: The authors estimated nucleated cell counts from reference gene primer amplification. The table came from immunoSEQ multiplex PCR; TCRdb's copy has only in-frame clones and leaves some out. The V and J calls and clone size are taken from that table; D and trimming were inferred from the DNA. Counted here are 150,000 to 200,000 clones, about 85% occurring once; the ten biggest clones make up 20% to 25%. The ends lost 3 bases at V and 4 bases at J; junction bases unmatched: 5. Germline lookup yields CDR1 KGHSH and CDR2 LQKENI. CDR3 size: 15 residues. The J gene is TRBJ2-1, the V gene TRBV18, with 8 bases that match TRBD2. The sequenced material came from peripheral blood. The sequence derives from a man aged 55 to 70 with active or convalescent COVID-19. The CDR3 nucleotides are TGTGCCAGCTCACCCCCGGGACTAGATTACAATGAGCAGTTCTTC. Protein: CASSPPGLDYNEQFF.